These 25 T cell receptor beta chains were sequenced from one sample in a study of blood T cell repertoires in COVID-19. Some clones are missing from TCRdb's copy, which holds only in-frame ones; the method was immunoSEQ multiplex PCR. Among roughly 150,000 clones listed, roughly 85% were seen once. The sequencing sample was made of PBMCs or T cells enriched from blood (not recorded which). Source of these receptors: a woman in her 70s in a cohort exposed to, infected with or recovered from COVID-19 (not recorded which).

The gene calls are TRBV2 and TRBJ1-3; possible D gene TRBD1, 5 bases. The CDR3 has 13 amino acids. Trimming left V 4 bases short and J 4 bases short, with 8 bases between. From germline, CDR1 is SNHLY and CDR2 FYNNEI. Written as DNA, the CDR3 is TGTGCCAGCAGTGGGACATTGGGAAACACCATATATTTT. This translates into CASSGTLGNTIYF.

The rearrangement links TRBV6-5 to TRBJ2-7; possibly TRBD1 for D (6 bases). Trimming took 4 bases from V and 5 from J, leaving 9 bases between them. The CDR3 sequence is 12 residues long. The germline CDR1 and CDR2 sequences are MNHEY and SVGAGI. CDR3 in amino acids: CASSSPGDEQYF. The CDR3 DNA is TGTGCCAGCAGTTCGCCAGGGGACGAGCAGTACTTC.

The chain uses TRBV27 and TRBJ2-2, with D tentatively TRBD2 (6 bases). V was cut by 0 bases and J by 1 base, with 12 bases left in between. The germline CDR1 and CDR2 sequences are MNHEY and SMNVEV (reference sequence). The CDR3 is made up of 17 amino acids. The CDR3 loop is CASSLSGVGRNTGELFF. CDR3 coding DNA: TGTGCCAGCAGTTTATCGGGGGTCGGGAGGAACACCGGGGAGCTGTTTTTT.

This chain joins TRBV5-1 and TRBJ2-5; 13 nucleotides align to TRBD2. This CDR3 region has 15 residues. Germline V CDR1 and CDR2: SGHRS, YFSETQ. Losses at the gene ends were 4 bases for V and 2 bases for J; bases not matched to a gene: 2. This chain's CDR3 is CASSILAGGQETQYF. CDR3 bases: TGCGCCAGCAGCATACTAGCGGGAGGGCAAGAGACCCAGTACTTC.

This clone has a handful of counts. This sequence joins TRBV6-5 and TRBJ2-1; 12 bases align to TRBD2. The germline V gene has CDR1 MNHEY and CDR2 SVGAGI. The length of the CDR3 is 15 residues. The V gene end was trimmed by 6 bases and the J gene end by 8 bases; junction bases not matched to a gene: 8. The CDR3 here is CASRRLAGVIYEQFF. In nucleotides, the CDR3 is TGTGCCAGCAGAAGACTAGCGGGAGTTATATATGAGCAGTTCTTC.

The chain links TRBV7-3 to TRBJ2-1, with 8 bases fitting TRBD2. The CDR3 has 20 amino acids. The junction had 21 bases not matched to a gene; V was cut back by 4 bases and J by 4 bases. Per the germline V gene, CDR1 is SGHTA and CDR2 is FQGTGA. The CDR3 coding sequence is TGTGCCAGCAGCTCACCGGGACTAGGAGCTGTTGGGGTAGGATACAATGAGCAGTTCTTC. Translated, it gives CASSSPGLGAVGVGYNEQFF.

The CDR3 DNA sequence: TGTGCCAGCAGTCGGAGGGGGACAGTACCCTACGAGCAGTACTTC. It encodes CASSRRGTVPYEQYF. The gene calls are TRBV28 and TRBJ2-7, with a weak D call TRBD1 (7 bases). The germline V gene encodes CDR1 MDHEN and CDR2 SYDVKM. The germline V and J ends were trimmed by 5 bases and 2 bases, with 16 bases remaining between them. The CDR3 is 15 amino acids. Based on the CDR3 plus reference TRBV28 and TRBJ2-7, the full variable domain is DVKVTQSSRYLVKRTGEKVFLECVQDMDHENMFWYRQDPGLGLRLIYFSYDVKMKEKGDIPEGYSVSREKKERFSLILESASTNQTSMYLCASSRRGTVPYEQYFGPGTRLTVT.

The chain recombines TRBV28 with TRBJ1-4; unclear D gene. Germline V gene sequence: CDR1 MDHEN, CDR2 SYDVKM. Trimming left V 6 bases short and J 2 bases short, with 7 bases between. CDR3 length: 13 residues. The CDR3 loop reads CASSGWTNEKLFF. Written as DNA, the CDR3 is TGTGCCAGCAGCGGGTGGACTAATGAAAAACTGTTTTTT.

The V call is TRBV28, the J call TRBJ1-5, with D possibly matching TRBD1 (6 bases). Between the trimmed V and J ends, which lost 2 bases and 6 bases, there was a span of 14 bases. The CDR3 consists of 15 residues. The germline V gene has CDR1 MDHEN and CDR2 SYDVKM. For the CDR3, the DNA is TGTGCCAGCAGTTTACTGAGAACAGGGATTCAGCCCCAGCATTTT. Protein product: CASSLLRTGIQPQHF.

This clone was found once. The chain recombines TRBV3-1 (or the pseudogene TRBV3-2) with TRBJ1-2; tentative D call: TRBD1 (5 bases). V was shortened by 6 bases and J by 8 bases, with 13 bases between the two germline ends. CDR1 and CDR2 (germline): LGHDT, YNNKEL (reference sequence). The CDR3 is 12 amino acids. DNA of the CDR3: TGTGCCAGCAGACCCGCTCAGGGCGGCTACACCTTC. Translating it yields CASRPAQGGYTF.

The genes are TRBV28 and TRBJ2-1, with 9 nucleotides matching TRBD1. V shed 3 bases and J 6 bases; nucleotides not matched to a gene: 6. The length of the CDR3 is 15 residues. Germline CDR1 reads MDHEN; CDR2 reads SYDVKM. The CDR3 loop reads CASSLAGQGTNEQFF. DNA for the CDR3: TGTGCCAGCAGTTTGGCGGGACAGGGTACCAATGAGCAGTTCTTC.

The rearrangement joins TRBV9 to TRBJ2-1; 7 positions agree with TRBD2. The CDR3 totals 16 residues. Trimming removed 1 base from V and 4 bases from J; junction bases left unmatched: 8. CDR1 is SGDLS and CDR2 is YYNGEE in the germline V gene. The CDR3 sequence is CASSVQIRGSYNEQFF. Here the CDR3 DNA reads TGTGCCAGCAGCGTACAGATTCGCGGGAGTTACAATGAGCAGTTCTTC.

The chain joins TRBV5-1 to TRBJ2-1, with 7 bases that match TRBD1. CDR1 is SGHRS, CDR2 YFSETQ, per germline. The CDR3 is 15 amino acids. V lost 0 bases to trimming and J lost 3 bases; unmatched junction nucleotides: 3. Here the CDR3 DNA reads TGCGCCAGCAGCTTGGTAGGGGGCGACTACAATGAGCAGTTCTTC. Its protein is CASSLVGGDYNEQFF.

This clone was observed a handful of times. V is TRBV27 and J is TRBJ2-7; TRBD1 matches at 8 bases. CDR1 and CDR2 from the germline V gene are MNHEY and SMNVEV (reference sequence). The CDR3 has 13 residues. V trimming: 6 bases; J trimming: 4 bases; junction bases outside the gene matches: 5. CDR3 in DNA: TGTGCCAGCAGGAGGACAGGGCCTTACGAGCAGTACTTC. It yields the protein CASRRTGPYEQYF.

The V and J genes are TRBV7-6 and TRBJ1-4, with 7 bases aligning to TRBD1. Germline loops: CDR1 SGHVS, CDR2 FNYEAQ. With 8 bases clipped from V and 1 base from J, the junction kept 7 bases outside the gene matches. CDR3 length equals 15 residues. The CDR3 DNA follows: TGTGCCAGCTCGGTCAGACAGGGAACTAATGAAAAACTGTTTTTT. Encoded protein: CASSVRQGTNEKLFF.

V gene TRBV3-1 (or the pseudogene TRBV3-2) combines with J gene TRBJ1-4; possible D gene TRBD1, 5 bases. This CDR3 comprises 14 residues. V was pared by 3 bases and J by 8 bases, with 13 bases between. Germline values: CDR1 LGHDT, CDR2 YNNKEL (reference sequence). The CDR3 sequence: CASSHGGSGEKLFF. The CDR3 coding sequence is TGTGCCAGCAGCCACGGGGGATCGGGGGAAAAACTGTTTTTT.

This clone showed up just a few times. The chain joins TRBV7-9 to TRBJ1-1; D ambiguous. Germline assignment: CDR1 SEHNR and CDR2 FQNEAQ (reference sequence). With 4 bases removed from V and 4 bases from J, the gap between germline ends came to 13 bases. This CDR3 region has 14 residues. Here the CDR3 DNA reads TGTGCCAGCAGCTCAGAGGGCAGAGGCACTGAAGCTTTCTTT. Translation: CASSSEGRGTEAFF.

The chain couples TRBV11-2 to TRBJ1-6; 10 positions agree with TRBD1. The J segment lost 10 bases and the V segment lost 3 bases, leaving 9 bases of the junction unmatched. From germline, CDR1 is SGHAT and CDR2 FQNNGV. CDR3 length: 16 amino acids. CDR3 region: CASSFGAGTGVSPLHF. DNA of the CDR3: TGTGCCAGCAGCTTCGGTGCCGGGACAGGGGTGTCACCCCTCCACTTT.

This clone occurred a few times. The rearrangement uses TRBV5-1 and TRBJ2-1, with 7 bases lining up with TRBD1. The CDR3 covers 14 residues. Germline V CDR1 and CDR2: SGHRS, YFSETQ. With V trimmed by 4 bases and J by 6 bases, 7 bases remained unmatched. Here the CDR3 DNA reads TGCGCCAGCAGCCTATGGACAGGCGGCAATGAGCAGTTCTTC. This sequence encodes CASSLWTGGNEQFF. The variable domain in full, with the rest retrieved from reference TRBV5-1 and TRBJ2-1, is KAGVTQTPRYLIKTRGQQVTLSCSPISGHRSVSWYQQTPGQGLQFLFEYFSETQRNKGNFPGRFSGRQFSNSRSEMNVSTLELGDSALYLCASSLWTGGNEQFFGPGTRLTVL.

The genes are TRBV21-1 and TRBJ1-4; the D call of TRBD1 is as the table states it, not checked on the DNA. TRBV21-1 is shown as a pseudogene. This CDR3 has 15 residues. The CDR3 is CASSPQGVTNEKLFF. The CDR3 DNA reads TGTGCCAGCAGCCCACAGGGGGTGACTAATGAAAAACTGTTTTTT.

This chain joins TRBV5-1 and TRBJ1-3; 9 bases are shared with TRBD1. Germline values: CDR1 SGHRS, CDR2 YFSETQ. The CDR3 extends over 16 amino acids. The ends lost 4 bases at V and 4 bases at J; junction bases unmatched: 9. The CDR3 coding sequence is TGCGCCAGCAGCCCGACCGGGACAGGGTACGGAAACACCATATATTTT. It yields the protein CASSPTGTGYGNTIYF.

The chain carries TRBV29-1 and TRBJ1-2; D gene uncertain. Trimming took off 4 bases at V and 2 bases at J, with 8 bases between the two ends. The germline gives CDR1 SQVTM, CDR2 ANQGSEA. This CDR3 is built from 12 residues. DNA for the CDR3: TGCAGCGTTGGTAACACCAACTATGGCTACACCTTC. This encodes CSVGNTNYGYTF.

The rearrangement links TRBV5-4 to TRBJ1-4, with no clear D. The V gene's germline CDR1 is SGHNT and CDR2 YYREEE (reference sequence). V was pared by 1 base and J by 7 bases, with 14 bases between. CDR3 size: 15 residues. The CDR3 region is CASSLLPTVGEKLFF. CDR3 nucleotides: TGTGCCAGCAGCTTGTTACCAACAGTTGGTGAAAAACTGTTTTTT.

The chain links TRBV11-2 to TRBJ1-5; TRBD1 might be the D (6 bases). The CDR3 covers 15 residues. The germline V gene encodes CDR1 SGHAT and CDR2 FQNNGV. Trimming removed 3 bases at V and 1 base at J, with 10 bases between. The CDR3 sequence: CASSLGGGSNQPQHF. The CDR3 region has the DNA TGTGCCAGCAGCTTGGGCGGGGGCAGCAATCAGCCCCAGCATTTT.

This chain links TRBV10-3 with TRBJ2-3; D is possibly TRBD2 (6 bases). The CDR3 is made up of 19 amino acids. Looked up from germline, CDR1 is ENHRY and CDR2 is SYGVKD. The V and J ends lost 0 bases and 2 bases respectively, with 21 bases between them. This CDR3 is CAISESTLLGDFTTDTQYF. CDR3 in DNA: TGTGCCATCAGTGAGTCGACTCTACTGGGGGACTTTACCACAGATACGCAGTATTTT.